Listed below are T cell receptor beta chains from one sample, sequenced in a study of radiation and T cells in renal cell carcinoma. The data were produced by immunoSEQ multiplex PCR, yet TCRdb's version contains in-frame clones alone and is incomplete. Of over 120,000 clones listed, approximately 86% are singletons. The specimen was blood, collected from a patient whose treatment included radiotherapy and nephrectomy. All receptors derive from a woman in her 50s with renal cell carcinoma. Each CDR3 is given with its conserved first and last residue. D genes are given only for firm matches. Part of the rows lack a size; the others show once, few, many or a class for expanded clones.

TRBJ2-5 | NA | TRBV6-5 | NA | TGTGCCAGCAGTTACTACGGGCGGGGCGAGACCCAGTACTTC | CASSYYGRGETQYF
TRBJ2-2 | NA | TRBV10-3 | TRBD2 | TGTGCCATCAAAAAATTAGCGGGAGGGCCTAACACCGGGGAGCTGTTTTTT | CAIKKLAGGPNTGELFF
TRBJ2-5 | once | TRBV13 | TRBD1 | TGTGCCAGCAGCTCCTACAGGGGTTTGGAGACCCAGTACTTC | CASSSYRGLETQYF
TRBJ2-3 | NA | TRBV10-1 | NA | TGCGCCAGCAGTGAGTCGACGACAGGCACAGATACGCAGTATTTT | CASSESTTGTDTQYF
TRBJ2-1 | NA | TRBV7-2 | TRBD2 | TGTGCCAGCAGCTCCCTAGCGGGGGCCTACAATGAGCAGTTCTTC | CASSSLAGAYNEQFF
TRBJ1-1 | few | TRBV5-1 | TRBD1 | TGCGCCTCCGGGGAGAAGGGGGCGAACACTGAAGCTTTCTTT | CASGEKGANTEAFF
TRBJ2-3 | NA | TRBV19 | NA | TGTGCCAGTCGACTGGGCACAGATACGCAGTATTTT | CASRLGTDTQYF
TRBJ1-2 | NA | TRBV9 | NA | TGTGCCAGCAGCGTGAACTATGGCTACACCTTC | CASSVNYGYTF
TRBJ2-1 | NA | TRBV5-1 | TRBD2 | TGCGCCAGCAGGGAACGGACTAGCGGTTCCCAAGGGCAGTTCTTC | CASRERTSGSQGQFF
TRBJ2-2 | NA | TRBV6-4 | NA | TGTGCCAGCAGTGATTCGACCGATGGTCTAGGGGAGCTGTTTTTT | CASSDSTDGLGELFF
TRBJ2-1 | once | TRBV7-2 | TRBD2 | TGTGCCAGCAGCCTGACTAGCGGGGGATATCCAAGCTCCTACAATGAGCAGTTCTTC | CASSLTSGGYPSSYNEQFF
TRBJ1-1 | few | TRBV30 | NA | TGTGCCTGGAGTGTGTTAGTGACTGAAGCTTTCTTT | CAWSVLVTEAFF
TRBJ2-7 | NA | TRBV7-9 | NA | TGTGCCAGCAGCCCGGGCCTTCCCTCCTACGAGCAGTACTTC | CASSPGLPSYEQYF
TRBJ2-7 | NA | TRBV4-1 | TRBD1 | TGCGCCAGCAGCCAAGCCTCTCCGGACAGGGAGCAGTACTTC | CASSQASPDREQYF
TRBJ1-1 | few | TRBV6-5 | NA | TGTGCCAGCAGTTACTCCTCAGGAGGGCGGAACACTGAAGCTTTCTTT | CASSYSSGGRNTEAFF
TRBJ1-6 | few | TRBV5-4 | NA | TGTGCCAGCAGCTTCGTAGAGGGTAGGTCACCCCTCCACTTT | CASSFVEGRSPLHF
TRBJ1-5 | NA | TRBV7-9 | NA | TGTGCCAGCAGCTTAGGGGGGGATCAGCCCCAGCATTTT | CASSLGGDQPQHF
TRBJ2-7 | NA | TRBV6-6 | NA | TGTGCCAGCATGACGGCGGGGCCTAACTACGAGCAGTACTTC | CASMTAGPNYEQYF
TRBJ2-3 | NA | TRBV7-9 | NA | TGTGCCAGCAGCTTAGGTGACAGATACTACACAGATACGCAGTATTTT | CASSLGDRYYTDTQYF
TRBJ1-1 | once | TRBV10-3 | NA | TGTGCCAAGAGTGGGGCCCGGCGGAGTGGGGCCGACACTGAAGCTTTCTTT | CAKSGARRSGADTEAFF
TRBJ1-3 | NA | TRBV13 | NA | TGTGCCAGCAGCTCAGGACATGGAAACACCATATATTTT | CASSSGHGNTIYF
TRBJ2-7 | NA | TRBV9 | TRBD2 | TGTGCCAGCAGCGGACTAGCGGGATCCTACGAGCAGTACTTC | CASSGLAGSYEQYF
TRBJ1-5 | NA | TRBV5-8 | TRBD1 | TGTGCCAGCAGCTTCGACAGGGACAATCAGCCCCAGCATTTT | CASSFDRDNQPQHF
TRBJ2-7 | once | TRBV7-2 | TRBD2 | TGTGCCAGCAGCGCGACTAGCGGGAGTGGAGAGGACGAGCAGTACTTC | CASSATSGSGEDEQYF
TRBJ1-3 | NA | TRBV6-5 | NA | TGTGCCAGCAGTTACGAAGGGGGCTCTGGAAACACCATATATTTT | CASSYEGGSGNTIYF
TRBJ2-3 | NA | TRBV5-6 | NA | TGTGCCAGCAGCCTCGGACTTCTCACAGATACGCAGTATTTT | CASSLGLLTDTQYF
TRBJ2-7 | few | TRBV5-4 | NA | TGTGCCAGCAGCTTTATGGAAGAGCAGTACTTC | CASSFMEEQYF
TRBJ2-7 | NA | TRBV7-8 | NA | TGTGCCAGCAGCTTAGAGCGGCCGTACGAGCAGTACTTC | CASSLERPYEQYF
TRBJ2-3 | NA | TRBV6-5 | TRBD2 | TGTGCCAGCAGACTAGCGGGGGGCACAGATACGCAGTATTTT | CASRLAGGTDTQYF
TRBJ1-5 | once | TRBV5-5 | TRBD1 | TGTGCCAGCAGCCCAGGGGGTCCACGGGAGCCCCAGCATTTT | CASSPGGPREPQHF
TRBJ1-4 | NA | TRBV5-1 | NA | TGCGCCAGCAGCCCCCGAGCGTCTATCAATGAAAAACTGTTTTTT | CASSPRASINEKLFF
TRBJ2-3 | NA | TRBV18 | TRBD2 | TGTGCCAGCTCATCCGCAACTAGCGGGAGTGCAGATACGCAGTATTTT | CASSSATSGSADTQYF
TRBJ1-1 | NA | TRBV19 | TRBD1 | TGTGCCAGTAGTCCAAGGACAGGGGGCCTCGCTGAAGCTTTCTTT | CASSPRTGGLAEAFF
TRBJ1-1 | NA | TRBV19 | NA | TGTGCCAGTAACCCCCGGTCGGGCACTGAAGCTTTCTTT | CASNPRSGTEAFF
TRBJ2-7 | once | TRBV7-8 | NA | TGTGCCAGCAGCTTAGCGCTAAGCGAATTCTACGAGCAGTACTTC | CASSLALSEFYEQYF
TRBJ1-5 | once | TRBV4-3 | NA | TGCGCCAGCAGCCAAGCGATGGTCGTGAGTGATGATCAGCCCCAGCATTTT | CASSQAMVVSDDQPQHF
TRBJ2-7 | once | TRBV20-1 | NA | TGCAGTGCTAGAGATCTCCCACAGCAGTACTTC | CSARDLPQQYF
TRBJ1-5 | NA | TRBV11-2 | NA | TGTGCCAGCAGCTTAGTTGAGGGAAATCAGCCCCAGCATTTT | CASSLVEGNQPQHF
TRBJ2-5 | few | TRBV20-1 | NA | TGCAGTGCAGAGACCCAGTACTTC | CSAETQYF
TRBJ2-5 | NA | TRBV6-6 | NA | TGTGCCAGCAGAAGGGGGCAAGAGACCCAGTACTTC | CASRRGQETQYF
TRBJ2-7 | NA | TRBV28 | TRBD2 | TGTGCCAGCAGCCGGACTAGCGGGAGAGGCGAGCAGTACTTC | CASSRTSGRGEQYF
TRBJ2-3 | NA | TRBV7-2 | TRBD2 | TGTGCCAGCAGCTCCCTAGCGGGAGGGGATACGCAGTATTTT | CASSSLAGGDTQYF
TRBJ1-3 | NA | TRBV4-3 | NA | TGCGCCAGCAGCCAAGGGGACGATGCAGGAAACACCATATATTTT | CASSQGDDAGNTIYF
TRBJ1-2 | NA | TRBV14 | NA | TGTGCCAGCAGCCAAGGTCTTGGGAGTGGCTACACCTTC | CASSQGLGSGYTF
TRBJ2-2 | once | TRBV11-2 | NA | TGTGCCAGCAGCGTAGGGTCGTGGGATCCGAACACCGGGGAGCTGTTTTTT | CASSVGSWDPNTGELFF
TRBJ1-4 | NA | TRBV7-2 | TRBD1 | TGTGCCAGCAGCTTAGCACAGGGGACCTATAATGAAAAACTGTTTTTT | CASSLAQGTYNEKLFF